These T cell receptor beta chains were read from a single sample in a study of early T cells in non-severe SARS-CoV-2 infection. MiXCR, applied by TCRdb to the 5' RACE reads, yields one record per CDR3 protein. Here the sample spans over 70,000 distinct CDR3 sequences, approximately 14% being singletons. The source material was whole blood. These receptors were taken from an adult who was a healthcare worker with PCR-confirmed SARS-CoV-2 infection or an uninfected control (not recorded which). CDR3s include the opening cysteine and the closing phenylalanine or tryptophan.

>TRBV5-1
CASSRTGGAEGYTF
>TRBV27
CASSLGQGARNEQFF
>TRBV5-1
CASSFGPSEDDEQFF
>TRBV19
CASSVPSGSYNEQFF
>TRBV27
CASSLAGTNDYEQYF
>TRBV20-1
CSASSPGQPQHF
>TRBV20-1
CSARVLSGTDTQYF
>TRBV4-1
CASSQDGSPRLEKLFF
>TRBV29-1
CSVEGAEAGGLLNEQFF
>TRBV6-5
CASSYGSGTNEKLFF
>TRBV28
CASSFSGSGSWNEQFF
>TRBV9
CASSPRRTSGIGYYNEQFF
>TRBV29-1
CSAGRLNTEAFF
>TRBV4-1
CASSLGTGAEYPQHF
>TRBV27
CASSPVVGALSEQFF
>TRBV7-6
CASSPIGLPADTQYF
>TRBV29-1
CSVSGTSGRTNEQFF
>TRBV28
CASSRPGTGSKEQYF
>TRBV20-1
CSAAHDKSSYNEQFF
>TRBV21-1
CASSKADAGTPYSYTF
>TRBV6-6
CASSSLGLAGPTGELFF
>TRBV11-2
CASSPRVSGANVLTF
>TRBV9
CASSVESRDIQYF
>TRBV3-1
CASSQGLAGYNEQFF
>TRBV29-1
CSVEVNEKLFF
>TRBV7-9
CASSSGRGWYEQYF
>TRBV30
CACSRDSLSYEQYF